This T cell receptor (beta chain) was sequenced during a study of radiotherapy plus CTLA-4 blockade in lung cancer. The CDR3 consists of 15 residues. Germline V CDR1 and CDR2: SEHNR, FQNEAQ (reference sequence). The germline V and J ends were trimmed by 2 bases and 4 bases, with 14 bases remaining between them. Only in-frame clones appear in the TCRdb table, and some are missing; sequencing was by immunoSEQ multiplex PCR. The sample lists 80,000 to 95,000 clones; 82% were seen once. Chemo-refractory metastatic non-small-cell lung cancer patients underwent focal radiation alongside CTLA-4 blockade with ipilimumab.

This receptor was identified in a human donor with non-small cell lung cancer that progressed on radiotherapy plus ipilimumab. The sample here was peripheral blood, taken from a patient treated with radiotherapy plus ipilimumab. J is TRBJ2-5 and V is TRBV7-9; D possibly corresponds to TRBD2 (6 bases). The CDR3 nucleotides are TGTGCCAGCAGCTTAAGGCCCTTGGGAGGAGAGACCCAGTACTTC. Amino acid sequence: CASSLRPLGGETQYF.